These 14 T cell receptor beta chains originate from one sample sequenced in a study of shared clonotypes between healthy human individuals. The protocol was immunoSEQ multiplex PCR, while the TCRdb copy is restricted to in-frame clones and leaves out a portion. The repertoire has fewer than 1 million clones, approximately 96% of them found once; the top ten carry under 0.3%. CD45RO-negative CD8 cells positively selected for CCR7 made up the naive population, which excluded terminally differentiated effector memory CD45RA+ cells. Input material: naive CD8+ T cells sorted from blood. The receptor set was obtained from a man aged 30-40 years in good health.

To note about this clone: Other DNA sequences in the same sample also yield this CDR3. V usage is TRBV27 and J usage is TRBJ2-7; D is ambiguous. V gave up 2 bases and J gave up 4 bases, with 9 bases separating them. This CDR3 region has 13 residues. Germline CDR1 MNHEY, CDR2 SMNVEV (reference sequence). The DNA for the CDR3 is TGTGCCAGCAGTTTAAGCCCCGGGTACGAGCAGTACTTC. It encodes CASSLSPGYEQYF.

The rearrangement links TRBV6-1 to TRBJ2-7; D not certain. Looked up from germline, CDR1 is MNHNS and CDR2 is SASEGT. The germline V and J ends were trimmed by 5 bases and 2 bases, with 10 bases remaining between them. The CDR3 length is 13 residues. The CDR3 nucleotides are TGTGCCAGCAGTTTTGGACCGACCTACGAGCAGTACTTC. This translates into CASSFGPTYEQYF.

In regard to this clone: A junction boundary mismatches the germline segment, possibly from a read error. The CDR3 spells CASSLSSGGSPYNEQFF. As DNA, the CDR3 is TGTGCTAGCAGCTTATCTAGCGGGGGGAGTCCCTACAATGAGCAGTTCTTC. The chain recombines TRBV7-7 with TRBJ2-1, with 11 bases matching TRBD2. The length of the CDR3 is 17 residues. Germline assignment: CDR1 SSHAT and CDR2 FNYEAQ (reference sequence).

This chain links TRBV13 with TRBJ2-2, with TRBD1 matching 8 bases. Trimming removed 5 bases from V and 1 base from J; junction bases left unmatched: 6. This CDR3 has 16 residues. Germline V gene lookup returns CDR1 PRHDT and CDR2 FYEKMQ (reference sequence). CDR3 DNA sequence: TGTGCCAGCAGCCCCAGGACAGGGCAGAACACCGGGGAGCTGTTTTTT. It yields the protein CASSPRTGQNTGELFF.

The J gene is TRBJ2-7, the V gene TRBV11-1; D unresolved. Germline CDR1 is SGHAT and CDR2 is FQDESV (reference sequence). Trimming pared 5 bases from V and 6 bases from J, leaving 14 bases between. This CDR3 is 13 amino acids long. CDR3 nucleotides: TGTGCCAGCAGCGAAGGACCAGTTGGCGAGCAGTACTTC. This encodes CASSEGPVGEQYF.

This chain joins TRBV29-1 and TRBJ2-7, with D possibly matching TRBD2 (6 bases). The germline V gene has CDR1 SQVTM and CDR2 ANQGSEA. Trimming shortened V by 5 bases and J by 5 bases, and 19 bases separated the two germline ends. This CDR3 has 14 residues. The CDR3 DNA reads TGCAGCGTTCATAGCCGGGACTCTCCCCACGAGCAGTACTTC. It is translated as CSVHSRDSPHEQYF.

The J gene is TRBJ2-3, the V gene TRBV4-3; D remains ambiguous. Germline V gives CDR1 LGHNA, CDR2 YSLEER. The V end was cut by 3 bases, the J end by 1 base, with 5 bases between. The CDR3 is 13 amino acids. CDR3 residues: CASSQIRTDTQYF. In nucleotides, the CDR3 is TGCGCCAGCAGCCAGATTCGCACAGATACGCAGTATTTT.

The chain has TRBV7-9 and TRBJ1-1, with TRBD1 as a possible D gene (6 bases). The CDR3 extends over 13 amino acids. V was clipped by 9 bases and J by 0 bases, with 11 bases between them. Per germline, CDR1 SEHNR and CDR2 FQNEAQ (reference sequence). This CDR3 is CASKGDMNTEAFF. In DNA form, the CDR3 reads TGTGCCAGTAAGGGGGATATGAACACTGAAGCTTTCTTT.

This clone came up once. This sequence joins TRBV28 and TRBJ1-2, with TRBD1 matching 7 bases. In germline, CDR1 is MDHEN, CDR2 SYDVKM. This CDR3 has 15 residues. The ends lost 4 bases at V and 3 bases at J; junction bases unmatched: 8. The CDR3 sequence: CASSSPMGQYYGYTF. DNA for the CDR3: TGTGCCAGCAGTTCGCCGATGGGACAGTACTATGGCTACACCTTC.

This chain uses TRBV5-6 with TRBJ1-2; TRBD1 matches 10 bases. The CDR3 is 16 amino acids. Trimming took 1 base from V and 3 from J; bases not matched to a gene: 6. Germline-derived CDR1 and CDR2 are SGHDT and YYEEEE. CDR3 nucleotides: TGTGCCAGCAGCTTGAGGGGACAGGGGTTAGACTATGGCTACACCTTC. Amino acid sequence: CASSLRGQGLDYGYTF.

This chain joins TRBV27 and TRBJ2-1; D remains ambiguous. CDR1 and CDR2 from the germline V gene are MNHEY and SMNVEV (reference sequence). The V end was cut by 2 bases, the J end by 5 bases, with 13 bases between. This CDR3 comprises 15 residues. The CDR3 DNA reads as TGTGCCAGCAGTTTAACGGCAGCTCCCCACAATGAGCAGTTCTTC. Translation gives CASSLTAAPHNEQFF.

This chain connects TRBV10-3 to TRBJ2-5; D gene ambiguous. The CDR3 runs to 16 residues. CDR1 is ENHRY and CDR2 is SYGVKD in the germline V gene. V shed 0 bases and J shed 5 bases, with 16 bases lying between them. The CDR3 region has the DNA TGTGCCATCAGTGAGTCGATACCCTGGAAATTGGAGACCCAGTACTTC. Translating it yields CAISESIPWKLETQYF.

The rearrangement uses TRBV5-6 and TRBJ2-5; a possible D gene is TRBD2 (6 bases). Trimming removed 1 base from V and 0 bases from J, with 10 bases in between. This CDR3 is built from 15 residues. The germline CDR1 and CDR2 sequences are SGHDT and YYEEEE. CDR3 loop: CASSLRGTYQETQYF. In nucleotides, the CDR3 is TGTGCCAGCAGCTTGCGCGGGACCTACCAAGAGACCCAGTACTTC.

This chain uses TRBV10-2 with TRBJ2-5, with TRBD1 as a possible D gene (6 bases). From germline, CDR1 is WSHSY and CDR2 SAAADI. The CDR3 contains 13 residues. The CDR3 loop is CAANGQPQETQYF. The CDR3 DNA follows: TGCGCAGCAAACGGACAGCCCCAAGAGACCCAGTACTTC.